The 25 T cell receptor beta chains below all came from one sample that was sequenced in a study of neurological immune-mediated disorders. MiXCR was run by TCRdb on the 5' RACE reads, yielding one entry per CDR3 protein. The table records about 55,000 distinct CDR3 sequences, around 4% of them present only once. Specimen: PBMCs. Receptors originate from a man younger than 45 with multiple sclerosis.

This clonotype was detected ten times or more. V gene TRBV6-2 or TRBV6-3 combines with J gene TRBJ2-5; 8 nucleotides agree with TRBD2. With V trimmed by 6 bases and J by 5 bases, 11 bases remained unmatched. The CDR3 spans 15 residues. Germline-derived CDR1 and CDR2 are MNHEY and SVGEGT. The CDR3 here is CASRRSGSGSETQYF. Here the CDR3 DNA reads TGTGCCAGCAGAAGAAGCGGGAGTGGTAGTGAGACCCAGTACTTC.

This clonotype showed up many times. V gene TRBV10-2 combines with J gene TRBJ1-1; D is possibly TRBD1 (6 bases). The V end lost 8 bases, the J end lost 4 bases, and 17 bases lay between the germline ends. CDR3 length equals 14 residues. Germline V gene data show CDR1 as WSHSY and CDR2 as SAAADI. CDR3 in DNA: TGCGCCAGCCAAGGAATAGGGGGTTCCACTGAAGCTTTCTTT. Protein sequence: CASQGIGGSTEAFF.

This clonotype was recorded many times. The chain carries TRBV5-1 and TRBJ1-1; 9 bases are a match to TRBD1. The CDR3 extends over 12 amino acids. CDR1 and CDR2 from the germline V gene are SGHRS and YFSETQ. Unmatched junction bases numbered 6, after V lost 4 bases and J lost 11 bases. In nucleotides, the CDR3 is TGCGCCAGCAGCGCCGACAGGGGGTCGGCTTTCTTT. It encodes CASSADRGSAFF.

This clonotype was recorded many times. This chain uses TRBV20-1 with TRBJ2-5; 10 nucleotides agree with TRBD2. The ends lost 3 bases at V and 4 bases at J; junction bases unmatched: 5. The CDR3 is 14 amino acids. The germline gives CDR1 DFQATT, CDR2 SNEGSKA (reference sequence). CDR3 protein: CSARPAGGVETQYF. The CDR3 nucleotides read TGCAGTGCTAGGCCAGCGGGGGGGGTAGAGACCCAGTACTTC.

This clonotype has ten or more counts. The chain couples TRBV3-1 to TRBJ2-5, with 8 bases aligning to TRBD2. Germline V gives CDR1 LGHDT, CDR2 YNNKEL (reference sequence). J lost 5 bases, V lost 7 bases, and 12 bases had no gene match. This CDR3 region has 15 residues. CDR3 nucleotide sequence: TGTGCCAGCATTCCAGGGGTAGCGGGGAGGGAGACCCAGTACTTC. Its protein is CASIPGVAGRETQYF.

This clonotype was counted many times. The CDR3 region is CSVEEGQGASYEQYF. The DNA for the CDR3 is TGCAGCGTTGAGGAAGGACAGGGGGCTTCCTACGAGCAGTACTTC. The V gene is TRBV29-1, the J gene TRBJ2-7; 11 positions agree with TRBD1. The CDR3 runs 15 residues. The junction had 5 bases not matched to a gene; V was cut back by 3 bases and J by 1 base. In germline, CDR1 is SQVTM, CDR2 ANQGSEA.

In its sample, this clonotype was seen many times. V usage is TRBV29-1 and J usage is TRBJ2-7, with D perhaps assigned TRBD1 or TRBD2 (5 bases each). The V end lost 2 bases, the J end lost 2 bases, and 25 bases lay between the germline ends. This CDR3 is built from 18 residues. Germline V gene sequence: CDR1 SQVTM, CDR2 ANQGSEA. CDR3 amino acids: CSVEYPGGSRERTYEQYF. Written as DNA, the CDR3 is TGCAGCGTTGAATATCCGGGCGGTTCCAGGGAGCGGACCTACGAGCAGTACTTC.

There are many counts of this clonotype. Here the CDR3 DNA reads TGCGCCAGCAGAACAGGGGCTGGAAACACCATATATTTT. Encoded protein: CASRTGAGNTIYF. The chain carries TRBV5-1 and TRBJ1-3, with 7 bases aligning to TRBD1. Germline CDR1 SGHRS, CDR2 YFSETQ. The V segment lost 5 bases and the J segment 2 bases; nucleotides outside the gene matches: 1. The CDR3 contains 13 residues.

The table lists this clonotype with many counts. The chain employs TRBV15 and TRBJ2-7; 7 nucleotides line up with TRBD1. Germline V gene sequence: CDR1 LNHNV, CDR2 YYDKDF (reference sequence). Trimming took 0 bases from V and 3 from J; bases not matched to a gene: 8. This CDR3 spans 16 amino acids. The CDR3 reads CATSREKNRGGYEQYF. The CDR3 bases are TGTGCCACCAGCAGAGAAAAGAACAGGGGCGGCTACGAGCAGTACTTC. Drawing the rest from reference TRBV15 and TRBJ2-7, the complete variable domain is DAMVIQNPRYQVTQFGKPVTLSCSQTLNHNVMYWYQQKSSQAPKLLFHYYDKDFNNEADTPDNFQSRRPNTSFCFLDIRSPGLGDTAMYLCATSREKNRGGYEQYFGPGTRLTVT.

This clonotype was detected many times. This sequence joins TRBV18 and TRBJ2-6; D unclear. The germline CDR1 and CDR2 sequences are KGHSH and LQKENI. CDR3 length: 14 amino acids. V was trimmed by 3 bases and J by 12 bases, leaving 15 bases between them. The CDR3 nucleotides are TGTGCCAGCTCACCTCCAGAGGTGGGCACCGTCCTGACTTTC. This gives the protein CASSPPEVGTVLTF.

This clonotype appeared many times. This chain connects TRBV3-1 to TRBJ1-1; perhaps TRBD1 as D (5 bases). The CDR3 sequence is 15 residues long. The V gene's germline CDR1 is LGHDT and CDR2 YNNKEL (reference sequence). V was clipped by 3 bases and J by 7 bases, with 18 bases between them. The CDR3: CASSQEVGPYGEAFF. CDR3 DNA sequence: TGTGCCAGCAGCCAGGAGGTGGGGCCATACGGTGAAGCTTTCTTT. The full variable domain, completed using reference TRBV3-1 and TRBJ1-1, is DTAVSQTPKYLVTQMGNDKSIKCEQNLGHDTMYWYKQDSKKFLKIMFSYNNKELIINETVPNRFSPKSPDKAHLNLHINSLELGDSAVYFCASSQEVGPYGEAFFGQGTRLTVV.

This clonotype was detected ten times or more. The chain couples TRBV5-1 to TRBJ2-5, with 12 bases that match TRBD2. V shed 4 bases and J 4 bases; nucleotides not matched to a gene: 8. Germline values: CDR1 SGHRS, CDR2 YFSETQ. The CDR3 has 16 amino acids. CDR3 nucleotides: TGCGCCAGCAGCCCCTGGACTAGCGGGACTGCAGAGACCCAGTACTTC. The encoded protein is CASSPWTSGTAETQYF.

This clonotype was observed at least ten times. The J gene is TRBJ2-2, the V gene TRBV5-1; the D call may be TRBD1 or TRBD2 (5 bases each). This CDR3 is built from 20 residues. Germline V gene data show CDR1 as SGHRS and CDR2 as YFSETQ. Trimming took 5 bases from V and 5 from J, leaving 31 bases between them. This CDR3 reads CASSPSSGSRQWGKTGELFF. Written as DNA, the CDR3 is TGCGCCAGCAGTCCAAGCTCCGGATCCAGACAGTGGGGGAAAACCGGGGAGCTGTTTTTT.

This clonotype was observed many times. The chain employs TRBV12-3 or TRBV12-4 and TRBJ2-7, with D hard to call. There are 14 residues in the CDR3. V shed 3 bases and J shed 0 bases, with 9 bases lying between them. The DNA for the CDR3 is TGTGCCAGCAGTTTTGGACCGTCCTCCTACGAGCAGTACTTC. It yields the protein CASSFGPSSYEQYF.

This clonotype has ten or more counts. The J gene is TRBJ2-7, the V gene TRBV20-1; 8 bases are shared with TRBD2. The junction had 10 bases not matched to a gene; V was cut back by 3 bases and J by 3 bases. The CDR3 covers 15 residues. Per the germline V gene, CDR1 is DFQATT and CDR2 is SNEGSKA (reference sequence). CDR3 nucleotide sequence: TGCAGTGCTAGGCCGGAGGGAGCGGGGGACTACGAGCAGTACTTC. Translation gives CSARPEGAGDYEQYF.

This clonotype was recorded many times. The chain is built from TRBV7-2 and TRBJ1-2, with 9 bases aligning to TRBD1. CDR1 SGHTA and CDR2 FQGNSA come from the germline V gene. CDR3 length: 14 amino acids. The V gene end was trimmed by 6 bases and the J gene end by 3 bases; junction bases not matched to a gene: 5. CDR3 region: CASRSTGGDYGYTF. For the CDR3, the DNA is TGTGCCAGCAGGTCAACAGGGGGCGACTATGGCTACACCTTC.

This clonotype appeared many times. The V call is TRBV9, the J call TRBJ2-7, with D possibly matching TRBD1 (5 bases). The CDR3 is 14 amino acids. The germline gives CDR1 SGDLS, CDR2 YYNGEE. V lost 0 bases to trimming and J lost 4 bases, with 11 bases between them. The CDR3 is CASSVAAGPYEQYF. In DNA, the CDR3 is TGTGCCAGCAGCGTAGCGGCAGGGCCTTACGAGCAGTACTTC. The complete variable domain, with remaining parts taken from reference TRBV9 and TRBJ2-7, reads DSGVTQTPKHLITATGQRVTLRCSPRSGDLSVYWYQQSLDQGLQFLIQYYNGEERAKGNILERFSAQQFPDLHSELNLSSLELGDSALYFCASSVAAGPYEQYFGPGTRLTVT.

This clonotype was counted many times. V and J are TRBV20-1 and TRBJ1-1; D remains unclear. This CDR3 comprises 13 residues. Germline loops: CDR1 DFQATT, CDR2 SNEGSKA (reference sequence). V was shortened by 1 base and J by 1 base, with 7 bases between the two germline ends. For the CDR3, the DNA is TGCAGTGCTAGAGTGGTAGGGAACACTGAAGCTTTCTTT. Translating gives CSARVVGNTEAFF.

This clonotype was found many times. This chain links TRBV20-1 with TRBJ1-1; D is perhaps TRBD1 (6 bases). The V end was cut by 0 bases, the J end by 0 bases, with 11 bases between. CDR3 length equals 15 residues. CDR1 and CDR2 (germline): DFQATT, SNEGSKA (reference sequence). Here the CDR3 DNA reads TGCAGTGCTAGAGATCAGGGGCACATGAACACTGAAGCTTTCTTT. Amino acids: CSARDQGHMNTEAFF.

This clonotype has ten or more counts. The genes are TRBV29-1 and TRBJ1-3; D is perhaps TRBD1 (5 bases). Trimming removed 7 bases from V and 0 bases from J, with 13 bases in between. The germline V gene encodes CDR1 SQVTM and CDR2 ANQGSEA. The CDR3 covers 14 residues. Here the CDR3 DNA reads TGCAGCGCCTTTGACAGTTTCTCTGGAAACACCATATATTTT. Translating gives CSAFDSFSGNTIYF. Variable domain in full (rest from reference TRBV29-1 and TRBJ1-3): SAVISQKPSRDICQRGTSLTIQCQVDSQVTMMFWYRQQPGQSLTLIATANQGSEATYESGFVIDKFPISRPNLTFSTLTVSNMSPEDSSIYLCSAFDSFSGNTIYFGEGSWLTVV.

This clonotype was seen only a few times. This sequence joins TRBV12-3 or TRBV12-4 and TRBJ1-1, with D possibly being TRBD1 (5 bases). Trimming cost V 6 bases and J 8 bases, with 19 bases left between them. The CDR3 sequence is 14 residues long. CDR3 region: CASRAGPTHWEAFF. CDR3 sequence (DNA): TGTGCCAGCAGAGCAGGGCCTACACACTGGGAAGCTTTCTTT.

This clonotype was seen ten or more times. The chain uses TRBV4-1 and TRBJ2-7; D may be TRBD1 (5 bases). This CDR3 contains 16 residues. Germline V gene lookup returns CDR1 MGHRA and CDR2 YSYEKL. The V and J ends lost 1 base and 6 bases respectively, with 19 bases between them. CDR3 DNA sequence: TGCGCCAGCAGCCAAGTACTGGACATATCTCTCGGCGAGCAGTACTTC. This sequence encodes CASSQVLDISLGEQYF.

The chain carries TRBV20-1 and TRBJ1-5; 7 nucleotides line up with TRBD1. Trimming at V came to 3 bases and at J to 7 bases, leaving 9 bases not matched to a gene. The CDR3 has 14 amino acids. Germline V gene sequence: CDR1 DFQATT, CDR2 SNEGSKA (reference sequence). The CDR3, as DNA: TGCAGTGCTAGGGAGACAGGGAGAGAACAGCCCCAGCATTTT. It is translated as CSARETGREQPQHF.

A word on this clonotype: Germline and junction disagree at one end, which may indicate a read error. This chain joins TRBV6-5 and TRBJ1-5; no clear D. The CDR3 is 14 amino acids. The germline V gene encodes CDR1 MNHEY and CDR2 SVGAGI. In nucleotides, the CDR3 is TGTGCCAGCAGTTCCGACGGTCACAATCAGCCCCAGAATTTT. It codes for CASSSDGHNQPQNF.

At least ten counts were recorded for this clonotype. The chain carries TRBV7-3 and TRBJ1-2; D perhaps matches TRBD1 (5 bases). V was cut by 1 base and J by 5 bases, with 14 bases left in between. Germline V lookup: CDR1 SGHTA, CDR2 FQGTGA. This CDR3 contains 15 residues. This CDR3 is CASSLMGGTQYGYTF. The CDR3 DNA reads as TGTGCCAGCAGCTTAATGGGGGGTACTCAATATGGCTACACCTTC.